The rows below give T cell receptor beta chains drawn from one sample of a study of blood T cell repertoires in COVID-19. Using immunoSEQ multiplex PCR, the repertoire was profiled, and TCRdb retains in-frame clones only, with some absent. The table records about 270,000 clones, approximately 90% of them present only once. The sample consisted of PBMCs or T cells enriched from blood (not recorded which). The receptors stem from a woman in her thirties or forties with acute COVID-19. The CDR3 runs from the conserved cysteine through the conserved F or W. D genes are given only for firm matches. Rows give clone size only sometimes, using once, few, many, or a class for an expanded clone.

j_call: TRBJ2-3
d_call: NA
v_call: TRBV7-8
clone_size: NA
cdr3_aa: CASSWGGADTQYF
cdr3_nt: TGTGCCAGCAGCTGGGGGGGCGCAGATACGCAGTATTTT

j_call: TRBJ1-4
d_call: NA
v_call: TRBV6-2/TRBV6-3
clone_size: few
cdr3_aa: CASSYRSGKLFF
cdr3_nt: TGTGCCAGCAGTTACCGATCGGGAAAACTGTTTTTT

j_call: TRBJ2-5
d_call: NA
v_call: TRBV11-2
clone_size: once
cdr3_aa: CASREGGTQYF
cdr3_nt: TGTGCCAGCAGAGAGGGAGGGACCCAGTACTTC

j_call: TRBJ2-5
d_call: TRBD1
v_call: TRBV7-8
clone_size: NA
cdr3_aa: CASSLRGQGVQETQYF
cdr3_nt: TGTGCCAGCAGCTTGAGGGGGCAGGGCGTCCAAGAGACCCAGTACTTC

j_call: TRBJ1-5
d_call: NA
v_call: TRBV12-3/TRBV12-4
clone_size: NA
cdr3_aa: CASSWEGPQPQHF
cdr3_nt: TGTGCCAGCAGTTGGGAGGGCCCTCAGCCCCAGCATTTT

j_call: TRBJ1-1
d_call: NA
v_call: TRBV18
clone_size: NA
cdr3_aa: CASSAPIFRNTEAFF
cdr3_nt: TGTGCCAGCTCCGCCCCAATTTTCAGGAACACTGAAGCTTTCTTT

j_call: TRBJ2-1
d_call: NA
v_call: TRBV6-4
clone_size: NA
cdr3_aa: CASSETRLNEQFF
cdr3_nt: TGTGCCAGCAGTGAAACTAGACTAAATGAGCAGTTCTTC

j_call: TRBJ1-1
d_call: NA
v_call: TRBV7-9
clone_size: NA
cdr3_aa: CASSRDTGLTEAFF
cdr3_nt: TGTGCCAGCAGCCGGGACACGGGGCTCACTGAAGCTTTCTTT

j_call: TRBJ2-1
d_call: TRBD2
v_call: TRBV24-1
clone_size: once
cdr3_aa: CATSASGMFGEQFF
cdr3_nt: TGTGCCACCAGTGCTAGCGGGATGTTCGGTGAGCAGTTCTTC

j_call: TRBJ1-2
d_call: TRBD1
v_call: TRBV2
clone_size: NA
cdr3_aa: CASNKQGALYGYTF
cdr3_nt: TGTGCCAGCAATAAACAGGGGGCCCTATATGGCTACACCTTC

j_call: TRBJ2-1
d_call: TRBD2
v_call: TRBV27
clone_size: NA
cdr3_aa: CASSLQRDYNEQFF
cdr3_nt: TGTGCCAGCAGTTTGCAGCGGGACTACAATGAGCAGTTCTTC

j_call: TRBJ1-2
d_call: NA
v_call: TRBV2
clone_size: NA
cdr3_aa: CASSRDSGYYGYTF
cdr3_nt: TGTGCCAGCAGCCGGGACTCAGGATACTATGGCTACACCTTC

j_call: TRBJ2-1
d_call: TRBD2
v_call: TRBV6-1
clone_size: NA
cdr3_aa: CASSDSLLAGVGNEQFF
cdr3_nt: TGTGCCAGCAGTGATTCCCTTCTAGCGGGAGTAGGCAATGAGCAGTTCTTC

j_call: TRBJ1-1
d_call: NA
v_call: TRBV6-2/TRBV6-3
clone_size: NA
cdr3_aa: CASSYVGRTEAFF
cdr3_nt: TGTGCCAGCAGTTATGTGGGGCGAACTGAAGCTTTCTTT

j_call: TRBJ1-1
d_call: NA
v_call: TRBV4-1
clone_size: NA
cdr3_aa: CASSREPDPRRAFF
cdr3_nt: TGCGCCAGCAGCCGTGAACCAGACCCGAGGCGGGCTTTCTTT

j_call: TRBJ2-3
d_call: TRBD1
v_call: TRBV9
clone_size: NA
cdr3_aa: CASSARDRSTDTQYF
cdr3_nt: TGTGCCAGCAGCGCCCGGGACAGAAGCACAGATACGCAGTATTTT

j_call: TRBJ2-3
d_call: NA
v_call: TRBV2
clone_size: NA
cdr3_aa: CASSEQESTDTQYF
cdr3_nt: TGTGCCAGCAGTGAACAGGAAAGCACAGATACGCAGTATTTT

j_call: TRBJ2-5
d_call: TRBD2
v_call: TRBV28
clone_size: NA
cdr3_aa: CASSPGTSGGRETQYF
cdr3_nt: TGTGCCAGCAGTCCCGGAACTAGCGGGGGGCGGGAGACCCAGTACTTC

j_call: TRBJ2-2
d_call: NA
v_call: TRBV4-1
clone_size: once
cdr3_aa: CASSQGSIAGNTGELFF
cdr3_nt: TGCGCCAGCAGCCAAGGATCGATCGCGGGTAACACCGGGGAGCTGTTTTTT

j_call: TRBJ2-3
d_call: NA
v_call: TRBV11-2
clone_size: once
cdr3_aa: CASSPRIQGVDTQYF
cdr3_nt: TGTGCCAGCAGCCCCAGAATCCAGGGTGTAGATACGCAGTATTTT